What follows describes a single T cell receptor beta chain. The length of the CDR3 is 14 residues. With 8 bases clipped from V and 2 bases from J, the junction kept 4 bases outside the gene matches. Germline CDR1 and CDR2: MNHEY and SVGAGI. TCRdb's table, derived via immunoSEQ multiplex PCR, lists solely in-frame clones and lacks some. The sample has about 140,000 clones, around 85% seen once. This sample stems from a study of control samples from healthy donors and cancer patients. Material: blood. This receptor was identified in a woman aged 25 to 45 in good health. The chain recombines TRBV6-5 with TRBJ2-7; 12 bases line up with TRBD2. The CDR3 loop is CASGLAGGPYEQYF. DNA for the CDR3: TGTGCCAGCGGTCTAGCGGGAGGGCCCTACGAGCAGTACTTC.